The rows below give T cell receptor beta chains drawn from one sample of a study of cytomegalovirus exposure and HLA in healthy donors. Method: immunoSEQ multiplex PCR; TCRdb's copy keeps in-frame clones and lacks some. The sample holds about 140,000 clones, 76% seen once. Sequencing used PBMCs. Receptors originate from a man between 40 and 49 years old in good health and CMV-seronegative. CDR3s include the opening cysteine and the closing phenylalanine or tryptophan. Each record gives: clone size, V gene, D gene, J gene, CDR3 protein, CDR3 DNA. D genes are given only for firm matches. A row's size may be missing; if present it is once, few, many or a size class.

>NA|TRBV4-1|TRBD2|TRBJ2-7
CASSPLTSREQYF
TGCGCCAGCAGCCCATTGACTAGCCGGGAGCAGTACTTC
>NA|TRBV6-1|NA|TRBJ2-2
CASSDPGLPKTGELFF
TGTGCCAGCAGTGACCCGGGACTTCCTAAGACCGGGGAGCTGTTTTTT
>NA|TRBV30|TRBD1|TRBJ1-5
CAWSVTGEPQHF
TGTGCCTGGAGTGTCACAGGGGAGCCCCAGCATTTT
>NA|TRBV19|TRBD1|TRBJ2-5
CASSGGQGGGETQYF
TGTGCCAGTAGCGGAGGACAGGGTGGGGGGGAGACCCAGTACTTC
>once|TRBV5-6|NA|TRBJ1-2
CASRRASGDYGYTF
TGTGCCAGCAGGAGAGCCTCGGGGGACTATGGCTACACCTTC
>NA|TRBV2|NA|TRBJ2-5
CASLAPQETQYF
TGTGCCAGCTTAGCGCCTCAAGAGACCCAGTACTTC
>few|TRBV12-2|NA|TRBJ2-7
CASPPSRSGEQYF
TGTGCAAGTCCCCCTTCGAGGTCTGGGGAGCAGTACTTC
>NA|TRBV7-9|NA|TRBJ2-3
CASSLVPGKDTDTQYF
TGTGCCAGCAGCTTAGTCCCAGGGAAGGACACAGATACGCAGTATTTT
>NA|TRBV27|NA|TRBJ2-7
CASSPGAGVEQYF
TGTGCCAGCTCCCCTGGGGCAGGGGTCGAGCAGTACTTC
>NA|TRBV7-6|TRBD2|TRBJ2-3
CASSPRGTTVSDTQYF
TGTGCCAGCAGCCCTAGAGGGACTACCGTCTCAGATACGCAGTATTTT
>few|TRBV18|NA|TRBJ2-5
CASSGGQQETQYF
TGTGCCAGCTCCGGAGGACAGCAAGAGACCCAGTACTTC
>NA|TRBV11-2|NA|TRBJ2-4
CASSLDSKNIQYF
TGTGCCAGCAGCTTGGACAGCAAAAACATTCAGTACTTC
>NA|TRBV5-1|NA|TRBJ2-7
CASSLAGLQGDEQYF
TGCGCCAGCAGCTTGGCCGGGCTACAGGGCGACGAGCAGTACTTC
>NA|TRBV18|NA|TRBJ1-2
CASSLDSVYGYTF
TGTGCCAGCTCACTTGACAGTGTCTATGGCTACACCTTC
>few|TRBV6-6|NA|TRBJ2-5
CASSYAVKETQYF
TGTGCCAGCAGTTACGCGGTGAAAGAGACCCAGTACTTC
>few|TRBV28|TRBD1|TRBJ2-7
CASSTGQVPYEQYF
TGTGCCAGCAGTACGGGACAGGTCCCCTACGAGCAGTACTTC
>NA|TRBV5-6|NA|TRBJ2-1
CASSLSRGLTLRHEQFF
TGTGCCAGCAGCTTAAGCCGGGGGTTAACTTTACGGCATGAGCAGTTCTTC
>NA|TRBV7-9|TRBD1|TRBJ2-7
CASSLPPGQAISYEQYF
TGTGCCAGCAGCCTACCTCCGGGACAGGCGATCTCCTACGAGCAGTACTTC
>NA|TRBV13|NA|TRBJ2-7
CASSLRTGDEQYF
TGTGCCAGCAGCTTACGTACGGGGGACGAGCAGTACTTC
>NA|TRBV30|TRBD1|TRBJ1-4
CAWSVLGQGFNEKLFF
TGTGCCTGGAGTGTTTTAGGACAGGGATTTAATGAAAAACTGTTTTTT
>NA|TRBV30|TRBD1|TRBJ1-1
CAWSVRGTGVWAFF
TGTGCCTGGAGTGTACGTGGGACAGGGGTCTGGGCTTTCTTT
>NA|TRBV7-9|NA|TRBJ1-1
CASSPSVAGVRSTEAFF
TGTGCCAGCAGCCCGAGTGTGGCGGGGGTAAGGAGCACTGAAGCTTTCTTT
>NA|TRBV6-1|TRBD1|TRBJ1-1
CASRPGQGVSVAFF
TGTGCCAGCAGACCGGGACAGGGGGTATCGGTAGCTTTCTTT
>NA|TRBV30|NA|TRBJ1-5
CAWSVLGSYQPQHF
TGTGCCTGGAGTGTACTGGGCAGCTATCAGCCCCAGCATTTT
>NA|TRBV7-9|NA|TRBJ1-3
CASSLSGVNGNTIYF
TGTGCCAGCAGCTTAAGCGGGGTCAACGGGAACACCATATATTTT
>few|TRBV5-4|TRBD1|TRBJ2-3
CASSPGTDKGTDTQYF
TGTGCCAGCAGCCCGGGGACAGATAAAGGCACAGATACGCAGTATTTT
>NA|TRBV6-5|NA|TRBJ2-2
CASRWTQNTGELFF
TGTGCCAGCAGGTGGACACAGAACACCGGGGAGCTGTTTTTT
>NA|TRBV10-3|NA|TRBJ1-1
CAISGGEQRNTEAFF
TGTGCCATCAGTGGGGGGGAACAGCGGAACACTGAAGCTTTCTTT
>once|TRBV4-3|NA|TRBJ1-1
CASAQHSMNTEAFF
TGCGCCTCGGCACAGCATAGTATGAACACTGAAGCTTTCTTT
>NA|TRBV7-3|NA|TRBJ2-1
CASSLGPGGSYNEQFF
TGTGCCAGCAGCTTAGGTCCCGGGGGCTCCTACAATGAGCAGTTCTTC
>NA|TRBV27|NA|TRBJ2-1
CASSLAIQVEQFF
TGTGCCAGCAGCTTAGCCATTCAGGTCGAGCAGTTCTTC
>NA|TRBV7-2|NA|TRBJ2-3
CASSPGFESGDTQYF
TGTGCCAGCAGCCCCGGTTTCGAATCAGGAGATACGCAGTATTTT
>NA|TRBV5-6|NA|TRBJ1-4
CASSPLGGTEKLFF
TGTGCCAGCAGCCCATTGGGGGGTACGGAAAAACTGTTTTTT
>NA|TRBV14|TRBD1|TRBJ1-1
CASSILTGYNTEAFF
TGTGCCAGCAGTATACTGACAGGGTATAACACTGAAGCTTTCTTT
>NA|TRBV30|TRBD1|TRBJ1-3
CAWRGQGGGNTIYF
TGTGCCTGGAGGGGACAGGGGGGAGGAAACACCATATATTTT
>NA|TRBV28|TRBD2|TRBJ2-5
CASRLAGDGETQYF
TGTGCCAGCAGGCTAGCGGGAGATGGGGAGACCCAGTACTTC